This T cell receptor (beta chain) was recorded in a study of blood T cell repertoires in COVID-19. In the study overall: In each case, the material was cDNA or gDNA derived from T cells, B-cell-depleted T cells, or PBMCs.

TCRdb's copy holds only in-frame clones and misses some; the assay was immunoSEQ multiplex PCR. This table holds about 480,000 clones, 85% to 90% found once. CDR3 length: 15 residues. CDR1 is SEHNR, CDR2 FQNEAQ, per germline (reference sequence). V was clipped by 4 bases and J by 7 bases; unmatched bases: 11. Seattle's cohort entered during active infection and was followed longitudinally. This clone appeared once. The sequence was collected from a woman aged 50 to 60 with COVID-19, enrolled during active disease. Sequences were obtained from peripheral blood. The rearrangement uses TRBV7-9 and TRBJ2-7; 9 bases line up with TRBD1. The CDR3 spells CASSSRDRDMEEQYF. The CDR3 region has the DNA TGTGCCAGCAGCTCCCGGGACAGGGATATGGAAGAGCAGTACTTC. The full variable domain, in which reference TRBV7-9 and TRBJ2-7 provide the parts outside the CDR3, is DTGVSQNPRHKITKRGQNVTFRCDPISEHNRLYWYRQTLGQGPEFLTYFQNEAQLEKSRLLSDRFSAERPKGSFSTLEIQRTEQGDSAMYLCASSSRDRDMEEQYFGPGTRLTVT.